This T cell receptor (beta chain) was sequenced in a study of blood T cell repertoires in COVID-19. Measured with immunoSEQ multiplex PCR; TCRdb has only the in-frame clones, and not every one. Among a few hundred thousand clones listed, more than 70% were seen once. Sequenced: peripheral blood. The TCR sequence derives from a woman in her forties or fifties who had recovered from COVID-19.

For the CDR3, the DNA is TGTGCCAGCAGTCAATGGACAGCAGACAATGAGCAGTTCTTC. Protein: CASSQWTADNEQFF. The chain links TRBV28 to TRBJ2-1; D may be TRBD1 (6 bases). Germline CDR1 is MDHEN and CDR2 is SYDVKM. The CDR3 extends over 14 amino acids. V lost 5 bases and J 5 bases, leaving 13 bases between the germline ends.